This TCR beta chain was identified during a study of cytotoxic CD8 clonotypes in ibrutinib-treated CLL. Generated by immunoSEQ multiplex PCR, the TCRdb table keeps only in-frame clones and is missing some. The data hold 110,000 to 150,000 clones, with roughly 83% observed a single time. With regard to this clone: Its target is not known.

Cryopreserved PBMCs provided about 2 micrograms of genomic DNA for the TCR beta libraries. Overall study findings and caveats: Against age-matched healthy donors, baseline clonality ran higher and tracked circulating CD8+ T-cell counts. Rising at ibrutinib response, clonality subsequently fell back toward baseline at progression. Timing of sampling differed between sustained-remission and progressing patients.

This CDR3 has 14 residues. Germline CDR1 MNHEY, CDR2 SVGAGI. Trimming took 2 bases from V and 6 from J; bases not matched to a gene: 1. This chain connects TRBV6-5 to TRBJ2-1; 10 nucleotides agree with TRBD2. This clonotype was sampled from a human donor with chronic lymphocytic leukemia. The sample here was PBMCs, taken after 12 months of ibrutinib treatment. CDR3 residues: CASSYGLAVNEQFF. Written as DNA, the CDR3 is TGTGCCAGCAGTTACGGACTAGCGGTCAATGAGCAGTTCTTC.